Given below is one T cell receptor beta chain in context. Its antigen is unidentified. The V gene end was trimmed by 5 bases and the J gene end by 7 bases; junction bases not matched to a gene: 18. Germline lookup yields CDR1 MGHRA and CDR2 YSYEKL. The CDR3 loop spans 17 amino acids. The data stem from a study of cytomegalovirus exposure and HLA in healthy donors. Broader study findings: Researchers counted approximately 160 TCR beta chains as cytomegalovirus-associated. Some public TCRs appeared in many individuals, while most sequences were rare.

Amplification used 60 Vbeta primers and 13 Jbeta primers. Produced via immunoSEQ multiplex PCR; TCRdb's table is partial and in-frame only. The profile shows about 160,000 clones, approximately 80% of them singletons. J is TRBJ2-7 and V is TRBV4-1; 9 bases are shared with TRBD1. Specimen: PBMCs. The clonotype was recovered from a boy aged 2-15 years in good health and CMV-seronegative. The CDR3 loop is CASSSPRDRDTTREQYF. CDR3 nucleotide sequence: TGCGCCAGCAGCTCCCCAAGGGACAGGGATACCACTAGGGAGCAGTACTTC.